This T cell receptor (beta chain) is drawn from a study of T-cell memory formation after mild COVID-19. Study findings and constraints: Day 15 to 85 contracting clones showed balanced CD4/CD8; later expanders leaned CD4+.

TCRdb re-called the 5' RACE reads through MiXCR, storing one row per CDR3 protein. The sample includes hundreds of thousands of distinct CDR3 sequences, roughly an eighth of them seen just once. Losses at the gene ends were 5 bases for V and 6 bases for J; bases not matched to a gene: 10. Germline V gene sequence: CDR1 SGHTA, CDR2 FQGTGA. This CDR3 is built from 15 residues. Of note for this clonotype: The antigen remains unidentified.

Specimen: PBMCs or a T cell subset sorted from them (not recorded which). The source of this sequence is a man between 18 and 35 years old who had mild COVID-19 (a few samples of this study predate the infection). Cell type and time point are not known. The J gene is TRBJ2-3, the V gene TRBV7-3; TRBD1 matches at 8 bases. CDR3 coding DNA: TGTGCCAGCAGCCAGAGGGCAGGGGGCAAGGATACGCAGTATTTT. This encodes CASSQRAGGKDTQYF.